These 16 T cell receptor beta chains were all obtained from the same sample, sequenced in a study of cytomegalovirus exposure and HLA in healthy donors. A multiplex PCR was run with 60 Vbeta primers and 13 Jbeta primers. Method: immunoSEQ multiplex PCR; TCRdb's copy keeps in-frame clones and lacks some. Of 100,000 to 150,000 clones listed, 70% to 90% were seen once; the top ten hold more than 1.5%. Sequenced sample: PBMCs. The source is a boy aged 10-17 years in good health and CMV-seronegative.

The chain recombines TRBV6-6 with TRBJ1-2, with TRBD1 identical over 7 bases. V gave up 0 bases and J gave up 3 bases; unmatched junction bases: 7. The CDR3 runs 16 residues. Germline V lookup: CDR1 MNHNY, CDR2 SVGAGI (reference sequence). The CDR3 sequence: CASSYSRQGNDYGYTF. CDR3 sequence (DNA): TGTGCCAGCAGTTACTCGAGACAGGGTAACGACTATGGCTACACCTTC.

The chain uses TRBV6-6 and TRBJ1-5; no reliable D call. Deletions cut 7 bases from V and 7 bases from J, with 14 bases between. Germline V gene sequence: CDR1 MNHNY, CDR2 SVGAGI (reference sequence). The CDR3 sequence is 13 residues long. This CDR3 is CASTPAGTQPQHF. The CDR3 DNA follows: TGTGCCAGCACCCCCGCGGGTACCCAGCCCCAGCATTTT.

The chain has TRBV6-5 and TRBJ2-6; 7 bases are a match to TRBD1. Losses at the gene ends were 5 bases for V and 2 bases for J; bases not matched to a gene: 0. This CDR3 has 14 amino acids. Germline CDR1 is MNHEY and CDR2 is SVGAGI. For the CDR3, the DNA is TGTGCCAGCAGTACAGGGGCTGGGGCCAACGTCCTGACTTTC. It encodes CASSTGAGANVLTF.

This chain joins TRBV20-1 and TRBJ2-1, with D possibly being TRBD1 (5 bases). The CDR3 spans 11 residues. The V gene's germline CDR1 is DFQATT and CDR2 SNEGSKA (reference sequence). Trimming removed 6 bases from V and 12 bases from J, with 15 bases in between. CDR3 in DNA: TGCAGTGCCCGGACGCCTAGGGGGCAGTTCTTC. It is translated as CSARTPRGQFF.

In its sample, this clone was seen once. The chain employs TRBV10-3 and TRBJ2-2; 11 bases agree with TRBD1. V lost 6 bases, J lost 5 bases, and 5 bases stayed unmatched. Germline CDR1 and CDR2: ENHRY and SYGVKD. The length of the CDR3 is 15 residues. The CDR3 region has the DNA TGTGCCATCAGAGCCGGGACAGGGGGTACCGGGGAGCTGTTTTTT. Translating gives CAIRAGTGGTGELFF.

The chain joins TRBV5-1 to TRBJ2-5, with 7 bases that match TRBD2. This CDR3 comprises 15 residues. CDR1 is SGHRS and CDR2 is YFSETQ in the germline V gene. J gave up 5 bases and V 6 bases, and 13 bases lay outside the gene matches. CDR3 in amino acids: CASKELTSKSETQYF. The CDR3 DNA reads as TGCGCCAGCAAAGAACTGACTAGCAAGTCGGAGACCCAGTACTTC.

The CDR3 loop reads CASSLGLQTLFF. CDR3 DNA: TGTGCCAGCAGTTTAGGGCTACAAACACTGTTTTTT. The rearrangement joins TRBV28 to TRBJ1-4; no reliable D call. Trimming took 2 bases from V and 13 from J, leaving 11 bases between them. The germline gives CDR1 MDHEN, CDR2 SYDVKM. The CDR3 length is 12 residues.

V and J are TRBV10-3 and TRBJ1-3, with D possibly matching TRBD1 (5 bases). This CDR3 comprises 14 residues. Trimming shortened V by 11 bases and J by 4 bases, and 18 bases separated the two germline ends. Per the germline V gene, CDR1 is ENHRY and CDR2 is SYGVKD. CDR3 sequence reads: CASTMGGNGNTIYF. The CDR3 coding sequence is TGTGCCTCCACAATGGGGGGGAACGGAAACACCATATATTTT.

The chain is built from TRBV5-1 and TRBJ2-3; D is possibly TRBD1 (5 bases). The CDR3 is 14 residues long. In germline, CDR1 is SGHRS, CDR2 YFSETQ. The V gene lost 4 bases and the J gene lost 2 bases, with 11 bases spanning the gap. CDR3 sequence (DNA): TGCGCCAGCAGCATCGACAGACACACAGATACGCAGTATTTT. Protein sequence: CASSIDRHTDTQYF.

The rearrangement links TRBV27 to TRBJ1-6; TRBD1 is a possible D gene (6 bases). The CDR3 sequence is 13 residues long. Germline CDR1 is MNHEY and CDR2 is SMNVEV (reference sequence). V was cut by 4 bases and J by 10 bases, with 11 bases left in between. CDR3 residues: CASSSSGESPLHF. In nucleotides, the CDR3 is TGTGCCAGCAGTTCCTCAGGGGAGTCACCCCTCCACTTT.

The CDR3 DNA reads as TGTGCCAGCAGCTGGAATCAACAGGTCAATCCCTATGGCTACACCTTC. This translates into CASSWNQQVNPYGYTF. V usage is TRBV5-6 and J usage is TRBJ1-2; D perhaps matches TRBD1 (5 bases). Trimming took 3 bases from V and 4 from J, leaving 19 bases between them. Germline-derived CDR1 and CDR2 are SGHDT and YYEEEE. The CDR3 consists of 16 residues.

In this sample, this clone turned up once. The rearrangement uses TRBV5-1 and TRBJ2-2; TRBD1 matches 7 bases. Unmatched junction bases numbered 17, after V lost 0 bases and J lost 6 bases. Per the germline V gene, CDR1 is SGHRS and CDR2 is YFSETQ. The CDR3 extends over 19 amino acids. CDR3: CASSLALGFGTAKSGELFF. CDR3 in DNA: TGCGCCAGCAGCTTGGCCCTCGGTTTTGGGACAGCCAAATCCGGGGAGCTGTTTTTT.

The J gene is TRBJ2-6, the V gene TRBV6-1; tentative D call: TRBD2 (5 bases). The germline V gene encodes CDR1 MNHNS and CDR2 SASEGT. The CDR3 runs to 16 residues. Deletions cut 2 bases from V and 3 bases from J, with 11 bases between. DNA for the CDR3: TGTGCCAGCAGTGAATTAGGCGGAGGTGGGGCCAACGTCCTGACTTTC. It is translated as CASSELGGGGANVLTF.

CDR3 loop: CASSPRDRVVELFF. CDR3 DNA sequence: TGTGCCAGCAGTCCTCGGGACAGGGTCGTGGAGCTGTTTTTT. The chain uses TRBV27 and TRBJ2-2; TRBD1 aligns across 9 bases. The CDR3 spans 14 residues. V gave up 5 bases and J gave up 10 bases; unmatched junction bases: 8. CDR1 and CDR2 (germline): MNHEY, SMNVEV (reference sequence).

The chain uses TRBV19 and TRBJ1-5; D is perhaps TRBD1 (6 bases). This CDR3 region has 14 residues. The germline V and J ends were trimmed by 4 bases and 7 bases, with 14 bases remaining between them. In germline, CDR1 is LNHDA, CDR2 SQIVND (reference sequence). CDR3 sequence: CASSTQGGYQPQHF. The CDR3 bases are TGTGCCAGTAGTACACAGGGTGGGTACCAGCCCCAGCATTTT.

Here the CDR3 reads CASSIAESYEQYF. The CDR3 coding sequence is TGTGCCAGCAGCATAGCTGAGTCCTACGAGCAGTACTTC. This chain connects TRBV6-6 to TRBJ2-7; D is unresolved. The CDR3 runs 13 residues. V dropped 6 bases and J dropped 1 base, with 10 bases sitting between them. CDR1 and CDR2 (germline): MNHNY, SVGAGI (reference sequence).